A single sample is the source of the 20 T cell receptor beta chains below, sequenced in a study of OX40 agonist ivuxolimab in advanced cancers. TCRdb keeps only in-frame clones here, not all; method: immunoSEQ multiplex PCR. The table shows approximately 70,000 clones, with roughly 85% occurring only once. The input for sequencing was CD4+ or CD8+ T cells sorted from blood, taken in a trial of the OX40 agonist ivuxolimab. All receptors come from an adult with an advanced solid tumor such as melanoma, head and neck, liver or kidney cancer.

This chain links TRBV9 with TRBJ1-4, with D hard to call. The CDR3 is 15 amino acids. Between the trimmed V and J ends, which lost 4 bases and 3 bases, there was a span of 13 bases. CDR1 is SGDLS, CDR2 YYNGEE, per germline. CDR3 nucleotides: TGTGCCAGCAGCCCCCGTACGAACTCTAATGAAAAACTGTTTTTT. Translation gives CASSPRTNSNEKLFF.

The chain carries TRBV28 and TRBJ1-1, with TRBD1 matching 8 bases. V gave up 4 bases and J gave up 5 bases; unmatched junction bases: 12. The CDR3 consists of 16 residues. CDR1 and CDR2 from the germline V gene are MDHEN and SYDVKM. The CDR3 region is CASSSLGQGWKTEAFF. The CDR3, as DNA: TGTGCCAGCAGTTCTCTCGGACAGGGATGGAAGACTGAAGCTTTCTTT.

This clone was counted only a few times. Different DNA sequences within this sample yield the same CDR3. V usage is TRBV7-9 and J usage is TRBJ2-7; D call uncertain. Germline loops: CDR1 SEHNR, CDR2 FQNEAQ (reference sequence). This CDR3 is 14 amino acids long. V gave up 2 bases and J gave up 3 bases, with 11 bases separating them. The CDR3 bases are TGTGCCAGCAGCTTAAGTGGCAGGAGCTACGAGCAGTACTTC. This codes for CASSLSGRSYEQYF.

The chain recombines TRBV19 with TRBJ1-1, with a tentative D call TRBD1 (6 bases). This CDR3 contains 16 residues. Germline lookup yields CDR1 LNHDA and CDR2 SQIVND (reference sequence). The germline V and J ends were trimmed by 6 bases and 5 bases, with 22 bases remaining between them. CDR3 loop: CASRKLPDSFGTEAFF. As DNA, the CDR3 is TGTGCCAGTAGGAAACTACCGGACAGCTTTGGGACTGAAGCTTTCTTT.

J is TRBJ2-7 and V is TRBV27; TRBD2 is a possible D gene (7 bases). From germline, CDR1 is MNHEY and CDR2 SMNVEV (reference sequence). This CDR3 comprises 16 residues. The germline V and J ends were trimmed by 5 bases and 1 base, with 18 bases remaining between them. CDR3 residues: CASSRGGNRGSYEQYF. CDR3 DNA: TGTGCCAGCAGTAGGGGGGGTAACCGGGGATCCTACGAGCAGTACTTC.

CDR3 residues: CASKRGAQETQYF. For the CDR3, the DNA is TGTGCCAGCAAAAGGGGGGCCCAAGAGACCCAGTACTTC. V gene TRBV6-1 combines with J gene TRBJ2-5, with D perhaps TRBD1 or TRBD2 (6 bases each). Germline loops: CDR1 MNHNS, CDR2 SASEGT. With 7 bases removed from V and 1 base from J, the gap between germline ends came to 10 bases. The CDR3 totals 13 residues.

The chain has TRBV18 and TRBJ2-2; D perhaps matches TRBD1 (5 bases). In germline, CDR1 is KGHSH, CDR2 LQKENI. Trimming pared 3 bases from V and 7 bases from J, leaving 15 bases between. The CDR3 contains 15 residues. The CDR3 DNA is TGTGCCAGCTCACCTTCCCTCCAGGGCGGCGGGGAGCTGTTTTTT. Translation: CASSPSLQGGGELFF.

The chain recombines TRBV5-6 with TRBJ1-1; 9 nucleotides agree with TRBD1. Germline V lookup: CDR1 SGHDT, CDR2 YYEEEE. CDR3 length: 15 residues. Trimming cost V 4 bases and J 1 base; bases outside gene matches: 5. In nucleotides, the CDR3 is TGTGCCAGCAGCCCGGGGGACAGGGAGAACACTGAAGCTTTCTTT. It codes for CASSPGDRENTEAFF.

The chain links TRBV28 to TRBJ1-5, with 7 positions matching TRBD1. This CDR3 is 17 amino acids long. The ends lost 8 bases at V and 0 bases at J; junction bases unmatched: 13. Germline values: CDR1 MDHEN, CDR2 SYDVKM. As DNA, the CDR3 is TGTGCCAGCGGTGGGCAGGGGGTCACATATAGCAATCAGCCCCAGCATTTT. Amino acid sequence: CASGGQGVTYSNQPQHF.

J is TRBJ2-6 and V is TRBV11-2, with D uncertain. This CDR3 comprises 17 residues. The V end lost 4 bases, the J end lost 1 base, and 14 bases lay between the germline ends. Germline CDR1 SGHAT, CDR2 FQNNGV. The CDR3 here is CASSSVVARSGANVLTF. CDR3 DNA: TGTGCCAGCAGCTCGGTCGTTGCAAGATCTGGGGCCAACGTCCTGACTTTC.

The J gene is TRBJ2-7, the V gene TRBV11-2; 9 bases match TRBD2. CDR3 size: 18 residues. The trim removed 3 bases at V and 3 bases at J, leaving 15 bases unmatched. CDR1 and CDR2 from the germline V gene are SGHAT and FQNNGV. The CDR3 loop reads CASSFAFRTSDRSYEQYF. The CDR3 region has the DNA TGTGCCAGCAGCTTTGCTTTTCGGACTAGCGACAGAAGCTACGAGCAGTACTTC.

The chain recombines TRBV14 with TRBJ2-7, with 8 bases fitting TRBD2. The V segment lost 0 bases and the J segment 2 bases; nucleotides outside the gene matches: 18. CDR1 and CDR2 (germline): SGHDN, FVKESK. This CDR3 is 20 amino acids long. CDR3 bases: TGTGCCAGCAGCCAAGATTGTTTCGCGGCCAGGCGGGGGGCCACCTACGAGCAGTACTTC. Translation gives CASSQDCFAARRGATYEQYF.

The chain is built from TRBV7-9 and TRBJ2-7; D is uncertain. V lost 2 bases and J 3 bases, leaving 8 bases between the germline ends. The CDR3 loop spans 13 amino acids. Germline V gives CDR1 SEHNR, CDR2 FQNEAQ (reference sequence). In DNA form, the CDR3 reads TGTGCCAGCAGCTTACAGAGACTCTACGAGCAGTACTTC. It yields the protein CASSLQRLYEQYF. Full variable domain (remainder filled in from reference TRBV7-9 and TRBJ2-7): DTGVSQNPRHKITKRGQNVTFRCDPISEHNRLYWYRQTLGQGPEFLTYFQNEAQLEKSRLLSDRFSAERPKGSFSTLEIQRTEQGDSAMYLCASSLQRLYEQYFGPGTRLTVT.

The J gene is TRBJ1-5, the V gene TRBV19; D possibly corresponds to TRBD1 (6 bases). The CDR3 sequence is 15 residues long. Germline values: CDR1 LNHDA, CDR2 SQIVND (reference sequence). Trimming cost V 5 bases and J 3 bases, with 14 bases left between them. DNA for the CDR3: TGTGCCAGTAGTCTTGGAGGACAGAACAATCAGCCCCAGCATTTT. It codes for CASSLGGQNNQPQHF.

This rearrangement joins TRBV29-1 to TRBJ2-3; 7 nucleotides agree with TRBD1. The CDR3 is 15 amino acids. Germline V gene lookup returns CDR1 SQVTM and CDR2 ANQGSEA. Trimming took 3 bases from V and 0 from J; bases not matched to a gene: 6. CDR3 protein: CSVETRDRSTDTQYF. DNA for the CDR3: TGCAGCGTTGAGACCCGGGACAGAAGCACAGATACGCAGTATTTT.

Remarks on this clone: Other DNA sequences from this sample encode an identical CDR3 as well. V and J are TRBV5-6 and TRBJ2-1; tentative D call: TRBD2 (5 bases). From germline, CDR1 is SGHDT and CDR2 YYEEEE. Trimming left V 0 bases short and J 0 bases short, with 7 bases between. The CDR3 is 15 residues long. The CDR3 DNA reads TGTGCCAGCAGCTTGGTTGGAGGCTCCTACAATGAGCAGTTCTTC. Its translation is CASSLVGGSYNEQFF.

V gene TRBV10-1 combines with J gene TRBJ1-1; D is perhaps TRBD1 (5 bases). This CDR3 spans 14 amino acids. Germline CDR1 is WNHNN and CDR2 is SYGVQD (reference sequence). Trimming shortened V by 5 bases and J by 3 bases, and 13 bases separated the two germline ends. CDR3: CASSHSGTDTEAFF. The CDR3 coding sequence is TGCGCCAGCAGTCATTCAGGGACGGACACTGAAGCTTTCTTT.

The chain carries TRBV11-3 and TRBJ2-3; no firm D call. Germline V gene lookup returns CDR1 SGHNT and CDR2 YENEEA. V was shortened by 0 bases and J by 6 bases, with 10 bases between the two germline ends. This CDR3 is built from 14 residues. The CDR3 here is CASSLDRWADTQYF. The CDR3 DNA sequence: TGTGCCAGCAGCTTAGACAGGTGGGCGGATACGCAGTATTTT.

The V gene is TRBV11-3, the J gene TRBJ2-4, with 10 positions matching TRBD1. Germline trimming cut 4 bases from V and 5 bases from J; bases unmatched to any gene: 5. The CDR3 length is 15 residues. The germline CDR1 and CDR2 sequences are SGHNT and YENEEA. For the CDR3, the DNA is TGTGCCAGCAGCTCCCGGACAGGGGGGGAAAACATTCAGTACTTC. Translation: CASSSRTGGENIQYF.

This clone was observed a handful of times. CDR3 nucleotide sequence: TGCAGCGTTACAGGGACTTCTAACTATGGCTACACCTTC. Protein: CSVTGTSNYGYTF. The gene calls are TRBV29-1 and TRBJ1-2; possibly TRBD1 for D (6 bases). Trimming stripped 5 bases from V and 0 bases from J, with 10 bases between. The length of the CDR3 is 13 residues. Germline V gene data show CDR1 as SQVTM and CDR2 as ANQGSEA.